The 29 T cell receptor beta chains given below trace back to one sample, sequenced in a study of CD8+CD57+ T cells in acquired aplastic anemia. TCR beta VDJ and CDR3 were profiled, and genomic DNA was the template. TCRdb passed the reads through MiXCR, listing each CDR3 protein once. The sample carries a few hundred thousand distinct CDR3 sequences, around 49% recorded once. Before being chosen for sequencing, patients had shown CD8+CD57+ cell expansion by flow cytometry. What was sequenced was sorted CD4+, CD8+, or CD8+CD57+ T cells (not recorded which) from PBMCs. The receptors were sampled from a human donor with aplastic anemia.

Notes on this clonotype: The junction departs from germline at one end; a sequencing error may be responsible. The rearrangement links TRBV9 to TRBJ2-5, with 11 bases aligning to TRBD1. CDR1 and CDR2 (germline): SGDLS, YYNGEE. CDR3 length: 11 residues. The CDR3 here is CASSPRGTGGF. In nucleotides, the CDR3 is TGTGCCAGCAGTCCAAGAGGGACAGGGGGCTTC. The whole variable domain, filled in from reference TRBV9 and TRBJ2-5, reads DSGVTQTPKHLITATGQRVTLRCSPRSGDLSVYWYQQSLDQGLQFLIQYYNGEERAKGNILERFSAQQFPDLHSELNLSSLELGDSALYFCASSPRGTGGFGPGTRLLVL.

This clonotype appeared many times. The DNA of the CDR3 is TGTGCCAGCAGCACCCTCTTTGGGAGCGGGGAGCTGTTTTTT. Translation gives CASSTLFGSGELFF. The chain couples TRBV12-3 or TRBV12-4 to TRBJ2-2; perhaps TRBD2 as D (5 bases). This CDR3 spans 14 amino acids. The germline V and J ends were trimmed by 6 bases and 7 bases, with 15 bases remaining between them.

This clonotype was observed at least ten times. The chain combines TRBV20-1 with TRBJ1-4; possibly TRBD1 for D (6 bases). V was trimmed by 2 bases and J by 3 bases, leaving 13 bases between them. The germline CDR1 and CDR2 sequences are DFQATT and SNEGSKA (reference sequence). CDR3 length equals 15 residues. For the CDR3, the DNA is TGCAGTGCTAGACCTGGGGGGGCGTCTAATGAAAAACTGTTTTTT. Translating it yields CSARPGGASNEKLFF.

The sample holds many counts of this clonotype. The V call is TRBV6-6, the J call TRBJ1-6; a possible D gene is TRBD1 (6 bases). The CDR3 covers 16 residues. The ends were cut back, 7 bases at V and 7 bases at J, with 20 bases in the middle. Looked up from germline, CDR1 is MNHNY and CDR2 is SVGAGI (reference sequence). CDR3 sequence (DNA): TGTGCCAGCACCCTAATACAGGGAATGAAGAATTCACCCCTCCACTTT. Its protein product is CASTLIQGMKNSPLHF.

V usage is TRBV19 and J usage is TRBJ1-2; D might be TRBD1 (6 bases). V lost 6 bases and J lost 6, with 17 bases in between. The CDR3 sequence is 14 residues long. Germline-derived CDR1 and CDR2 are LNHDA and SQIVND (reference sequence). The CDR3 spells CASRGQGQGDGYTF. The CDR3, as DNA: TGTGCCAGTAGGGGCCAGGGGCAGGGTGATGGCTACACCTTC.

This clonotype was counted at least ten times. V gene TRBV20-1 combines with J gene TRBJ2-5, with 7 bases that match TRBD2. Germline loops: CDR1 DFQATT, CDR2 SNEGSKA (reference sequence). This CDR3 region has 13 residues. Unmatched junction bases numbered 4, after V lost 1 base and J lost 5 bases. The CDR3 sequence is CSARGLGGETQYF. The CDR3 DNA is TGCAGTGCTAGAGGGTTGGGGGGGGAGACCCAGTACTTC.

This clonotype was observed a single time. This clone may be a read error of a much larger clone one base away. The chain has TRBV4-2 and TRBJ1-1; D gene ambiguous. Germline CDR1 and CDR2: LGHNA and YNFKEQ. The CDR3 length is 15 residues. DNA for the CDR3: TGTGCCAACAGCCAAGAAGTTGGGTTGAACACTGAAGCTTTCTTT. It encodes CANSQEVGLNTEAFF.

The chain is built from TRBV18 and TRBJ2-1, with D maybe TRBD1 (7 bases). The germline V gene encodes CDR1 KGHSH and CDR2 LQKENI. This CDR3 has 16 residues. The germline V and J ends were trimmed by 2 bases and 7 bases, with 18 bases remaining between them. In DNA, the CDR3 is TGTGCCAGCTCACCAAATCGGCAGGGGGGTAATAATGAGCAGTTCTTC. Protein: CASSPNRQGGNNEQFF. Full variable domain (missing parts from reference TRBV18 and TRBJ2-1): NAGVMQNPRHLVRRRGQEARLRCSPMKGHSHVYWYRQLPEEGLKFMVYLQKENIIDESGMPKERFSAEFPKEGPSILRIQQVVRGDSAAYFCASSPNRQGGNNEQFFGPGTRLTVL.

Concerning this clonotype: A read error may be the cause here, since a much bigger clone is one base away. The chain uses TRBV6-1 and TRBJ1-2; D call uncertain. This CDR3 comprises 12 residues. CDR1 and CDR2 (germline): MNHNS, SASEGT. CDR3 loop: CVSSLTRAGYTF. CDR3 DNA: TGTGTCAGCAGTCTCACCCGTGCTGGCTACACCTTC.

This chain uses TRBV29-1 with TRBJ1-2; maybe TRBD1 (6 bases). The CDR3 is 15 amino acids. The germline V gene encodes CDR1 SQVTM and CDR2 ANQGSEA. Trimming removed 2 bases at V and 4 bases at J, with 17 bases between. CDR3 amino acids: CSVEPQGQRVYGYTF. CDR3 in DNA: TGCAGCGTTGAACCCCAAGGACAGAGAGTCTATGGCTACACCTTC. Full variable domain (outside the CDR3, taken from reference TRBV29-1 and TRBJ1-2): SAVISQKPSRDICQRGTSLTIQCQVDSQVTMMFWYRQQPGQSLTLIATANQGSEATYESGFVIDKFPISRPNLTFSTLTVSNMSPEDSSIYLCSVEPQGQRVYGYTFGSGTRLTVV.

This chain links TRBV5-1 with TRBJ2-1; the D gene is possibly TRBD1 (5 bases). V gave up 1 base and J gave up 7 bases, with 15 bases separating them. This CDR3 region has 15 residues. Per the germline V gene, CDR1 is SGHRS and CDR2 is YFSETQ. The CDR3 DNA reads as TGCGCCAGCAGCTTGTCATGGGGCCTCCCAAATGAGCAGTTCTTC. Residues: CASSLSWGLPNEQFF.

Ten or more counts support this clonotype. This chain uses TRBV20-1 with TRBJ1-4; D not certain. With 3 bases removed from V and 6 bases from J, the gap between germline ends came to 17 bases. Germline CDR1 DFQATT, CDR2 SNEGSKA (reference sequence). The CDR3 length is 15 residues. For the CDR3, the DNA is TGCAGTGCTAGGGCTCAAGGACGGGCGGATGAAAAACTGTTTTTT. Translating gives CSARAQGRADEKLFF.

This clonotype came up once. The chain carries TRBV29-1 and TRBJ1-1, with D tentatively TRBD1 (5 bases). The CDR3 contains 13 residues. The germline CDR1 and CDR2 sequences are SQVTM and ANQGSEA. Between the trimmed V and J ends, which lost 6 bases and 11 bases, there was a span of 22 bases. CDR3: CSVGDSTGRDAFF. CDR3 in DNA: TGCAGCGTGGGTGACAGTACGGGGAGGGACGCTTTCTTT.

This clonotype was recorded at least ten times. The gene calls are TRBV7-8 and TRBJ1-1; tentatively, D is TRBD1 (5 bases). The CDR3 sequence is 16 residues long. Germline V gene sequence: CDR1 SGHVS, CDR2 FQNEAQ. Deletions cut 5 bases from V and 0 bases from J, with 16 bases between. For the CDR3, the DNA is TGTGCCAGCAGCCGAGGGACCGAGAACATGAACACTGAAGCTTTCTTT. This codes for CASSRGTENMNTEAFF.

The genes are TRBV29-1 and TRBJ2-7; perhaps TRBD1 as D (5 bases). The germline V gene encodes CDR1 SQVTM and CDR2 ANQGSEA. V was clipped by 5 bases and J by 7 bases, with 15 bases between them. The CDR3 has 12 residues. CDR3 sequence (DNA): TGCAGCGTTTACAGGAATTCGGGTGAGCAGTACTTC. It translates to CSVYRNSGEQYF.

The rearrangement joins TRBV9 to TRBJ2-7; D tentatively fits TRBD1 or TRBD2 (5 bases each). Trimming left V 0 bases short and J 7 bases short, with 8 bases between. CDR1 is SGDLS and CDR2 is YYNGEE in the germline V gene. This CDR3 comprises 12 residues. The CDR3 region is CASSVAGREQYF. In DNA form, the CDR3 reads TGTGCCAGCAGCGTAGCGGGGCGGGAGCAGTACTTC.

The table lists this clonotype with a count of one. This may be a read error: a much more frequent sequence differs by one nucleotide. Likely a read error: the CDR3 ends without its conserved phenylalanine or tryptophan. This chain links TRBV2 with TRBJ2-7; D not resolved. The V end was cut by 8 bases, the J end by 4 bases, with 9 bases between. Germline assignment: CDR1 SNHLY and CDR2 FYNNEI. The CDR3 is 11 residues long. CDR3: CASHLLYEQYL. The CDR3 nucleotides are TGTGCCAGCCACCTTTTATACGAGCAGTACCTC.

The rearrangement joins TRBV9 to TRBJ2-7, with 11 positions matching TRBD1. The trim removed 3 bases at V and 3 bases at J, leaving 2 bases unmatched. The germline V gene encodes CDR1 SGDLS and CDR2 YYNGEE. There are 14 residues in the CDR3. In DNA form, the CDR3 reads TGTGCCAGCAGCGGGGGGACAGGGGGCTACGAGCAGTACTTC. It is translated as CASSGGTGGYEQYF.

This clonotype has ten or more counts. V is TRBV2 and J is TRBJ2-2; no firm D call. Germline V lookup: CDR1 SNHLY, CDR2 FYNNEI. The CDR3 has 15 amino acids. Trimming shortened V by 6 bases and J by 4 bases, and 15 bases separated the two germline ends. The CDR3 DNA follows: TGTGCCAGCAGGGCTGGCGGCATGGGCACCGGGGAGCTGTTTTTT. Translation gives CASRAGGMGTGELFF.

The chain couples TRBV29-1 to TRBJ1-2; D unclear. The CDR3 covers 12 residues. Germline-derived CDR1 and CDR2 are SQVTM and ANQGSEA. Trimming stripped 4 bases from V and 4 bases from J, with 10 bases between. As DNA, the CDR3 is TGCAGCGTTGTCACAGACATCTATGGCTACACCTTC. Its translation: CSVVTDIYGYTF.

The rearrangement links TRBV9 to TRBJ2-3; unclear D gene. Germline V lookup: CDR1 SGDLS, CDR2 YYNGEE. V was cut by 3 bases and J by 3 bases, with 8 bases left in between. The CDR3 is 13 residues long. The DNA of the CDR3 is TGTGCCAGCAGCGCACTATGGACAGATACGCAGTATTTT. Its protein product is CASSALWTDTQYF.

The chain carries TRBV2 and TRBJ2-7; unclear D gene. With 0 bases removed from V and 2 bases from J, the gap between germline ends came to 17 bases. The germline gives CDR1 SNHLY, CDR2 FYNNEI. The CDR3 totals 17 residues. The CDR3 protein is CASSEALRAMKTYEQYF. The CDR3 DNA is TGTGCCAGCAGTGAAGCACTCCGGGCCATGAAAACCTACGAGCAGTACTTC. Drawing the rest from reference TRBV2 and TRBJ2-7, the complete variable domain is EPEVTQTPSHQVTQMGQEVILRCVPISNHLYFYWYRQILGQKVEFLVSFYNNEISEKSEIFDDQFSVERPDGSNFTLKIRSTKLEDSAMYFCASSEALRAMKTYEQYFGPGTRLTVT.

This clonotype was recorded only once. J is TRBJ2-7 and V is TRBV29-1, with 7 bases fitting TRBD2. The germline gives CDR1 SQVTM, CDR2 ANQGSEA. V lost 8 bases and J lost 4; bases outside the gene matches: 8. The CDR3 has 12 amino acids. CDR3 region: CSQGRGGYEQYF. The DNA for the CDR3 is TGCAGCCAAGGGAGGGGAGGTTACGAGCAGTACTTC.

There are many counts of this clonotype. The J gene is TRBJ1-3, the V gene TRBV7-6, with 8 bases fitting TRBD1. CDR1 and CDR2 (germline): SGHVS, FNYEAQ. V shed 5 bases and J 0 bases; nucleotides not matched to a gene: 6. The length of the CDR3 is 16 residues. The CDR3 here is CASSATGDRSGNTIYF. CDR3 DNA sequence: TGTGCCAGCAGCGCGACAGGGGACCGCTCTGGAAACACCATATATTTT.

Notes on this clonotype: This may be a read error: a much more frequent sequence differs by one nucleotide. The V and J genes are TRBV5-1 and TRBJ2-1; 7 bases line up with TRBD2. CDR1 is SGHRS, CDR2 YFSETQ, per germline. The CDR3 consists of 14 residues. CDR3 coding DNA: TGCGCCAGCAGCTTGGGGGTAGGGAGGGATGAGCAGGTCTTC. Amino acid sequence: CASSLGVGRDEQVF.

This clonotype was counted many times. The chain joins TRBV10-3 to TRBJ2-6, with 7 bases fitting TRBD1. V was clipped by 7 bases and J by 2 bases; unmatched bases: 8. Germline CDR1 reads ENHRY; CDR2 reads SYGVKD. The CDR3 loop spans 16 amino acids. CDR3 DNA sequence: TGTGCCATCACAACCAATCAGGGGGCTGGGGCCAACGTCCTGACTTTC. The encoded protein is CAITTNQGAGANVLTF.

This clonotype was picked up many times. The chain has TRBV24-1 and TRBJ2-1, with 7 nucleotides matching TRBD2. Germline CDR1 is KGHDR and CDR2 is SFDVKD. J was trimmed by 6 bases and V by 9 bases; bases with no gene match: 7. CDR3 length: 13 amino acids. The CDR3 nucleotides read TGTGCCACCGCCGGGACTACGAGCAATGAGCAGTTCTTC. Amino acids: CATAGTTSNEQFF.

This clonotype has at least ten counts. The chain recombines TRBV2 with TRBJ1-5; 7 bases are shared with TRBD1. The CDR3 sequence is 17 residues long. With V trimmed by 10 bases and J by 0 bases, 15 bases remained unmatched. Germline CDR1 reads SNHLY; CDR2 reads FYNNEI. The CDR3: CATRGGTDYYSNQPQHF. The CDR3 DNA is TGTGCCACCCGTGGAGGGACAGACTATTATAGCAATCAGCCCCAGCATTTT.

This clonotype was counted only a few times. A much larger clone differs by one base, so this may be a read error. The chain combines TRBV19 with TRBJ2-7; D perhaps matches TRBD2 (5 bases). Per germline, CDR1 LNHDA and CDR2 SQIVND (reference sequence). The CDR3 contains 13 residues. CDR3 nucleotides: TGTACCAGTAGTAAAGGGAGCTCCTACGAGCAGTACTTC. Protein: CTSSKGSSYEQYF.